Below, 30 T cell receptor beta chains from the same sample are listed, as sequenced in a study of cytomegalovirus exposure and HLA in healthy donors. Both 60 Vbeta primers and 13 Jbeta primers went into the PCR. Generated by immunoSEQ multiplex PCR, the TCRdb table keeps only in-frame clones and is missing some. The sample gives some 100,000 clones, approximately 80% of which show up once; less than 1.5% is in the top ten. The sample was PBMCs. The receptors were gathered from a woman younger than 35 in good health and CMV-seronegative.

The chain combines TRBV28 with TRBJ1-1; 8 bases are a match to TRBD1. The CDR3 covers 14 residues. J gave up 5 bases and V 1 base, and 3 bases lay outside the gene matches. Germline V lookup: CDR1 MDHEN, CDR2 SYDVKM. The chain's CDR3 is CASSLFQGATEAFF. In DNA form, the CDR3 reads TGTGCCAGCAGTTTATTCCAGGGGGCAACTGAAGCTTTCTTT.

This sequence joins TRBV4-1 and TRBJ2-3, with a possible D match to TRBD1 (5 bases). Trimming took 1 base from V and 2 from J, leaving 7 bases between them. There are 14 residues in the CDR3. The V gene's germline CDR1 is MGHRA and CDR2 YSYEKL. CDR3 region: CASSQAGNTDTQYF. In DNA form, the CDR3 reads TGCGCCAGCAGCCAAGCAGGGAACACAGATACGCAGTATTTT.

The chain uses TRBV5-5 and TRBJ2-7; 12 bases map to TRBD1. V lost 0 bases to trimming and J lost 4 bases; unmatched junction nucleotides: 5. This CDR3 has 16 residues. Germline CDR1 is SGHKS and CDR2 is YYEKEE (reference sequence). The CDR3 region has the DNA TGTGCCAGCAGCTTGGTCCCGGGACAGGGGGCTTACGAGCAGTACTTC. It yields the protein CASSLVPGQGAYEQYF.

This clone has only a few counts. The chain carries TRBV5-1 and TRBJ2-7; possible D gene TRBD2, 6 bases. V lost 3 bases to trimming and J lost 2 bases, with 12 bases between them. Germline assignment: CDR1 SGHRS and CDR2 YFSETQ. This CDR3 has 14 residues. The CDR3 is CASSWTTGAYEQYF. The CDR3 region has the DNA TGCGCCAGCAGCTGGACTACAGGTGCCTACGAGCAGTACTTC.

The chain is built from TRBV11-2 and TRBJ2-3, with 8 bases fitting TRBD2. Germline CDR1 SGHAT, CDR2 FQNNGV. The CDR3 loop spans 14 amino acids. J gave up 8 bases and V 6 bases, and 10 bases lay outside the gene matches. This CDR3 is CASRPLRGGPTQYF. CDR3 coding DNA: TGTGCCAGCAGACCCCTACGGGGGGGCCCTACGCAGTATTTT.

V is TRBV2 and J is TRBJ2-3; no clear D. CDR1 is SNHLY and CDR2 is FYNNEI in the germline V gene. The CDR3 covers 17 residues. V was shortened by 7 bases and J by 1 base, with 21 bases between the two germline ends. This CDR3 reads CASTRRFPSIGTDTQYF. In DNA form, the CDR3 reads TGTGCCAGCACCCGTCGGTTCCCTAGTATCGGCACAGATACGCAGTATTTT.

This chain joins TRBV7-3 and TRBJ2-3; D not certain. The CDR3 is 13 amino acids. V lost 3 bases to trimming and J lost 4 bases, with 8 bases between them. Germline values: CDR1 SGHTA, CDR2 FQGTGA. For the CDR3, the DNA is TGTGCCAGCAGCTTGCGTGTGGCAGATACGCAGTATTTT. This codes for CASSLRVADTQYF.

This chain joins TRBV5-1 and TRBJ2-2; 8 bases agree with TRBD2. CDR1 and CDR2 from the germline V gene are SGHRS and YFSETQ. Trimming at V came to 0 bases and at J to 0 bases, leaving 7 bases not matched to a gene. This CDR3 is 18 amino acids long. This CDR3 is CASSLGAGDPANTGELFF. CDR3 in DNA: TGCGCCAGCAGCTTGGGAGCGGGAGACCCCGCGAACACCGGGGAGCTGTTTTTT.

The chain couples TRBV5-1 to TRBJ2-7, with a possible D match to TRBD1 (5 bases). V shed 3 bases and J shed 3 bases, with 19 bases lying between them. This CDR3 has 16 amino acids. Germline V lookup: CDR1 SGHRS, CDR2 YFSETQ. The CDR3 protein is CASSSQGFTHNYEQYF. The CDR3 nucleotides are TGCGCCAGCAGCTCCCAGGGATTTACTCACAACTACGAGCAGTACTTC.

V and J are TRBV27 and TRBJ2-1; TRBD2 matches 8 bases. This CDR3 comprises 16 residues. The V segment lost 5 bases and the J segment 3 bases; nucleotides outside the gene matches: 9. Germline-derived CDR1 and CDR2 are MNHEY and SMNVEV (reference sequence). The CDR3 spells CASSPLREVRYNEQFF. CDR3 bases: TGTGCCAGCAGTCCCTTGCGGGAGGTCCGCTACAATGAGCAGTTCTTC.

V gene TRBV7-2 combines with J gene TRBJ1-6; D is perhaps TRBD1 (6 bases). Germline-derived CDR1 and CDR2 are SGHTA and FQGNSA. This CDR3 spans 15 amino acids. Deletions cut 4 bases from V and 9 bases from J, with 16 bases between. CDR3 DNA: TGTGCCAGCAGCTCTATTACAGGGCTAGCTTCACCCCTCCACTTT. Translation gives CASSSITGLASPLHF.

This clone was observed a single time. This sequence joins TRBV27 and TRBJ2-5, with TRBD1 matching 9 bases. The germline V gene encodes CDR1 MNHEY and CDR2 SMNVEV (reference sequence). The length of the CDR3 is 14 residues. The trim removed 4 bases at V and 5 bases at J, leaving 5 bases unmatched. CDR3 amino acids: CASSYTGGRETQYF. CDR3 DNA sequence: TGTGCCAGCAGTTATACAGGGGGCAGGGAGACCCAGTACTTC.

CDR3 sequence: CASSPRGVSAGDKNIQYF. DNA of the CDR3: TGTGCCAGCAGCCCCCGAGGGGTCTCGGCGGGGGACAAAAACATTCAGTACTTC. V gene TRBV7-8 combines with J gene TRBJ2-4, with 7 nucleotides matching TRBD2. The J segment lost 3 bases and the V segment lost 5 bases, leaving 16 bases of the junction unmatched. Germline loops: CDR1 SGHVS, CDR2 FQNEAQ. The CDR3 covers 18 residues.

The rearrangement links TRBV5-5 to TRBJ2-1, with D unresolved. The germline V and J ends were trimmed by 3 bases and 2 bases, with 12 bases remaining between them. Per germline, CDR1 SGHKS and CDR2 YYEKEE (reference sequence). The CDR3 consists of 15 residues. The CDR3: CASSSLRGTYNEQFF. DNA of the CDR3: TGTGCCAGCAGCTCCCTACGCGGAACCTACAATGAGCAGTTCTTC.

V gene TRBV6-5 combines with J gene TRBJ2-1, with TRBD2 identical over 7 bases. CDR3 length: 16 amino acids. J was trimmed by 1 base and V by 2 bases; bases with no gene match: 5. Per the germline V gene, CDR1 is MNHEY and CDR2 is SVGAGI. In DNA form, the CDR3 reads TGTGCCAGCAGTTACGGGAGCGGGGAATCCTACAATGAGCAGTTCTTC. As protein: CASSYGSGESYNEQFF.

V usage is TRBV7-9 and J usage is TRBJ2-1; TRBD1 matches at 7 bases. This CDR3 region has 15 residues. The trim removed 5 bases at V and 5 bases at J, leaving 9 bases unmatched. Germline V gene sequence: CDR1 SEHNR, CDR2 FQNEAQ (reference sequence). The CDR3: CASSNDRELDNEQFF. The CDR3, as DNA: TGTGCCAGCAGCAATGACAGGGAGTTAGACAATGAGCAGTTCTTC.

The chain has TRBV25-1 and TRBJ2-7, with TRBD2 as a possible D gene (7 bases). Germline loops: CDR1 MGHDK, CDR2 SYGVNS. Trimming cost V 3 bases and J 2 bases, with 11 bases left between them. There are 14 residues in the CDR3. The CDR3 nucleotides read TGTGCCAGCAGTGATAGGGGGGGGACCTACGAGCAGTACTTC. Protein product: CASSDRGGTYEQYF.

CDR3 amino acids: CASRPGVSNQPQHF. The CDR3 region has the DNA TGTGCCAGCAGACCAGGGGTCAGCAATCAGCCCCAGCATTTT. The V and J genes are TRBV6-5 and TRBJ1-5; D perhaps matches TRBD1 (6 bases). Germline CDR1 and CDR2: MNHEY and SVGAGI. The CDR3 totals 14 residues. Deletions cut 6 bases from V and 1 base from J, with 10 bases between.

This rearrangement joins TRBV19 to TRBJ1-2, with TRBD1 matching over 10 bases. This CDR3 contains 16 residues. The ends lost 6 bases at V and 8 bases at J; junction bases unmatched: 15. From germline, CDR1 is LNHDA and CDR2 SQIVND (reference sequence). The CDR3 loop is CASSYSRTGGTLGYTF. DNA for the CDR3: TGTGCCAGTAGCTATAGCCGGACAGGGGGTACTCTCGGCTACACCTTC. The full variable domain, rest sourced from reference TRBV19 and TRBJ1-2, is DGGITQSPKYLFRKEGQNVTLSCEQNLNHDAMYWYRQDPGQGLRLIYYSQIVNDFQKGDIAEGYSVSREKKESFPLTVTSAQKNPTAFYLCASSYSRTGGTLGYTFGSGTRLTVV.

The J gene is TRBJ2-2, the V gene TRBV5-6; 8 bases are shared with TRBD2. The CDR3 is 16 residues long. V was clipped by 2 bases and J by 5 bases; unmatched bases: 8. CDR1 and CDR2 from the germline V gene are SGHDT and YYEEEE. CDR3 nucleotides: TGTGCCAGCAGCTTTGAACTAGCGGAGGTTACCGGGGAGCTGTTTTTT. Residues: CASSFELAEVTGELFF.

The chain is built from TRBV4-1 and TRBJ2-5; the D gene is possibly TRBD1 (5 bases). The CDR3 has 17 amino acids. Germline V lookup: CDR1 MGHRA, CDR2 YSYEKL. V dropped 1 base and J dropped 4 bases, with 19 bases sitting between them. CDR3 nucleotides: TGCGCCAGCAGCCAAGCCTACCCCACCAGGGTGGGAGAGACCCAGTACTTC. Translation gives CASSQAYPTRVGETQYF.

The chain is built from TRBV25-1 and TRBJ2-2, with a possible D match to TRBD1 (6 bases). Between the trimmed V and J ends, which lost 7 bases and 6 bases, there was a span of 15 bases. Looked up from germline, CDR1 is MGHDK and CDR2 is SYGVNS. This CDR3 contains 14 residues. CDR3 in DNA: TGTGCCAGCACGCGGGCAGGGGTGGCCGGGGAGCTGTTTTTT. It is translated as CASTRAGVAGELFF.

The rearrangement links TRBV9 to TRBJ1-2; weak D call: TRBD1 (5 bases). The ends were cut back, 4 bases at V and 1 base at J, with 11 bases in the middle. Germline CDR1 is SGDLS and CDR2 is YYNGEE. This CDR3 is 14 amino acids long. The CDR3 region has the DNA TGTGCCAGCAGCACCCAGGGTAATAACTATGGCTACACCTTC. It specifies CASSTQGNNYGYTF.

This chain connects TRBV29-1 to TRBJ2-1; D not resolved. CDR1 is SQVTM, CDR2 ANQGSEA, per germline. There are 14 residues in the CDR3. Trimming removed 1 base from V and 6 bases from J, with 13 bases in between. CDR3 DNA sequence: TGCAGCGTTGAAGGATTAGGCCCAGGCAATGAGCAGTTCTTC. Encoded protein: CSVEGLGPGNEQFF.

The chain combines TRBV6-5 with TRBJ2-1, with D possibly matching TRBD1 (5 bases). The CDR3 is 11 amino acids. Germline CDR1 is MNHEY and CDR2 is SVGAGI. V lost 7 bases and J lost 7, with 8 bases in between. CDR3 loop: CASTRGNEQFF. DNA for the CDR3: TGTGCCAGCACTAGGGGTAATGAGCAGTTCTTC.

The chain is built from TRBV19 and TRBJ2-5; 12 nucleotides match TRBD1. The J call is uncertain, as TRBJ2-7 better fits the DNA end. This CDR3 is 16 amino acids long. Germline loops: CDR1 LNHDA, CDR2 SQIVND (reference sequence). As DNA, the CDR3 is TGTGCCAGTAGTATGCTCCCGGGACAGGGGGCCTCCGAGCAGTACTTC. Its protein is CASSMLPGQGASEQYF.

DNA for the CDR3: TGTGCCAGCAGTTCTAGCGGGAGACCCTACGAGCAGTACTTC. Translating it yields CASSSSGRPYEQYF. The chain couples TRBV2 to TRBJ2-5; 10 bases align to TRBD2. The J call may be incorrect, as the DNA end agrees better with TRBJ2-7. The germline V gene has CDR1 SNHLY and CDR2 FYNNEI. The CDR3 extends over 14 amino acids.

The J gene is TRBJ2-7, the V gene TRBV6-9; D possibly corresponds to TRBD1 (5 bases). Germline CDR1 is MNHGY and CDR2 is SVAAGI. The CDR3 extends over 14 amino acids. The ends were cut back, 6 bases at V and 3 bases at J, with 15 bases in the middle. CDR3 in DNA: TGTGCCAGCAGCCAGTCGACAGCTAACTACGAGCAGTACTTC. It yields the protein CASSQSTANYEQYF.

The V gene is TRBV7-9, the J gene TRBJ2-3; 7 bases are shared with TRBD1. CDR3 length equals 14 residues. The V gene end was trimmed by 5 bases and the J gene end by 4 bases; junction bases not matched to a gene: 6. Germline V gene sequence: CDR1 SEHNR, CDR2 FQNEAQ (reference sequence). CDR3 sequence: CASSPQGLSDTQYF. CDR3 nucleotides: TGTGCCAGCAGCCCACAGGGGCTGTCAGATACGCAGTATTTT.

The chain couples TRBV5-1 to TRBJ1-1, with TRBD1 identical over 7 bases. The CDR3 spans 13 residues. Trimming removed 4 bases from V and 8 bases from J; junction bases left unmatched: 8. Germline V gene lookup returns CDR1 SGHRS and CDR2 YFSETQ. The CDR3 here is CASSLQGDREAFF. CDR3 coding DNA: TGCGCCAGCAGCCTCCAGGGGGACAGAGAAGCTTTCTTT.